The 20 T cell receptor beta chains presented below share a single source sample, sequenced in a study of blood T cell repertoires in COVID-19. The assay was immunoSEQ multiplex PCR, and TCRdb's table has in-frame clones only and misses some. The sample lists about 92,000 clones, less than 75% occurring once. The sequencing sample was made of peripheral blood. Source of these receptors: an older woman in a cohort sampled during active or convalescent COVID-19.

The chain recombines TRBV7-9 with TRBJ2-3; TRBD1 agrees at 7 bases. Per germline, CDR1 SEHNR and CDR2 FQNEAQ (reference sequence). This CDR3 comprises 15 residues. V shed 5 bases and J 6 bases; nucleotides not matched to a gene: 11. In nucleotides, the CDR3 is TGTGCCAGCAGCCGAAAGACAGGGTTTGGGGATACGCAGTATTTT. It encodes CASSRKTGFGDTQYF.

This clone showed up just a few times. The V call is TRBV10-3, the J call TRBJ1-1; tentatively, D is TRBD1 (6 bases). Trimming took 3 bases from V and 7 from J, leaving 18 bases between them. The CDR3 runs to 15 residues. CDR1 and CDR2 from the germline V gene are ENHRY and SYGVKD. The CDR3 sequence: CAISEQQGPIFEAFF. The CDR3 nucleotides read TGTGCCATCAGTGAACAACAGGGACCGATTTTTGAAGCTTTCTTT.

The V and J genes are TRBV6-6 and TRBJ2-5; 13 bases are a match to TRBD2. The CDR3 covers 16 residues. CDR1 is MNHNY, CDR2 SVGAGI, per germline (reference sequence). Trimming cost V 6 bases and J 1 base; bases outside gene matches: 5. CDR3 region: CASSHRTSGGQETQYF. CDR3 DNA sequence: TGTGCCAGCAGCCATAGGACTAGCGGGGGCCAAGAGACCCAGTACTTC.

The chain joins TRBV7-8 to TRBJ2-7, with TRBD1 matching over 10 bases. Per germline, CDR1 SGHVS and CDR2 FQNEAQ. V lost 4 bases and J lost 3; bases outside the gene matches: 15. The CDR3 is 18 amino acids. The CDR3 nucleotides are TGTGCCAGCAGCTCGCAGCGGGGGACAGGGGCCCCGGACTACGAGCAGTACTTC. It translates to CASSSQRGTGAPDYEQYF.

The chain uses TRBV30 and TRBJ2-5; a possible D gene is TRBD2 (5 bases). CDR3 length: 15 amino acids. The germline V and J ends were trimmed by 4 bases and 1 base, with 16 bases remaining between them. The germline V gene has CDR1 GTSNPN and CDR2 SVGIG (reference sequence). CDR3 DNA sequence: TGTGCCTGGACGGGAACTTTTGGGGTCCAAGAGACCCAGTACTTC. Translation gives CAWTGTFGVQETQYF.

This sequence joins TRBV24-1 and TRBJ1-4; TRBD1 aligns across 7 bases. With V trimmed by 2 bases and J by 7 bases, 6 bases remained unmatched. Germline lookup yields CDR1 KGHDR and CDR2 SFDVKD. CDR3 size: 15 residues. The CDR3 loop reads CATSDSRGEGEKLFF. The CDR3 DNA is TGTGCCACCAGTGATTCCAGGGGGGAAGGTGAAAAACTGTTTTTT.

V gene TRBV6-6 combines with J gene TRBJ2-7; 7 bases agree with TRBD1. This CDR3 comprises 11 residues. Per germline, CDR1 MNHNY and CDR2 SVGAGI (reference sequence). V lost 6 bases and J lost 7; bases outside the gene matches: 3. The CDR3 region is CASRDRQEQYF. DNA for the CDR3: TGTGCCAGCAGGGACAGGCAGGAGCAGTACTTC.

The chain links TRBV4-2 to TRBJ2-7; D unclear. Germline-derived CDR1 and CDR2 are LGHNA and YNFKEQ. The CDR3 length is 15 residues. Trimming cost V 0 bases and J 2 bases, with 11 bases left between them. The DNA for the CDR3 is TGTGCCAGCAGCCAAGATGGTGAGGCACCCTACGAGCAGTACTTC. It yields the protein CASSQDGEAPYEQYF.

The chain joins TRBV5-4 to TRBJ2-3; 8 nucleotides match TRBD2. With V trimmed by 2 bases and J by 0 bases, 8 bases remained unmatched. Germline loops: CDR1 SGHNT, CDR2 YYREEE (reference sequence). The CDR3 extends over 17 amino acids. CDR3 DNA: TGTGCCAGCAGCTTTGAACGGGGGGGCCGCAGCACAGATACGCAGTATTTT. This encodes CASSFERGGRSTDTQYF.

The rearrangement links TRBV30 to TRBJ2-7; D perhaps matches TRBD1 (6 bases). Germline V gives CDR1 GTSNPN, CDR2 SVGIG (reference sequence). V lost 2 bases and J 7 bases, leaving 15 bases between the germline ends. CDR3 length equals 13 residues. CDR3 sequence: CAWSRGSLGEQYF. The CDR3 DNA is TGTGCCTGGAGTAGGGGGAGCTTAGGGGAGCAGTACTTC. The full variable domain, completed using reference TRBV30 and TRBJ2-7, is SQTIHQWPATLVQPVGSPLSLECTVEGTSNPNLYWYRQAAGRGLQLLFYSVGIGQISSEVPQNLSASRPQDRQFILSSKKLLLSDSGFYLCAWSRGSLGEQYFGPGTRLTVT.

The genes are TRBV3-1 (or the pseudogene TRBV3-2) and TRBJ2-1; 7 bases align to TRBD2. CDR1 is LGHDT and CDR2 is YNNKEL in the germline V gene (reference sequence). The CDR3 covers 18 residues. Trimming cost V 1 base and J 0 bases; bases outside gene matches: 9. CDR3 sequence (DNA): TGTGCCAGCAGCCAAGTCGCCAGCGGGGATAGCTCCTACAATGAGCAGTTCTTC. It is translated as CASSQVASGDSSYNEQFF.

The gene calls are TRBV19 and TRBJ1-5; 9 bases align to TRBD1. Germline loops: CDR1 LNHDA, CDR2 SQIVND (reference sequence). With 4 bases clipped from V and 6 bases from J, the junction kept 4 bases outside the gene matches. The CDR3 contains 14 residues. In DNA, the CDR3 is TGTGCCAGTAGTAAGGGACAGGGAGGTCAGCCCCAGCATTTT. Its protein product is CASSKGQGGQPQHF. Supplemented by reference TRBV19 and TRBJ1-5, the full variable domain reads DGGITQSPKYLFRKEGQNVTLSCEQNLNHDAMYWYRQDPGQGLRLIYYSQIVNDFQKGDIAEGYSVSREKKESFPLTVTSAQKNPTAFYLCASSKGQGGQPQHFGDGTRLSIL.

V usage is TRBV6-2 or TRBV6-3 and J usage is TRBJ2-5, with TRBD2 matching over 10 bases. V gave up 2 bases and J gave up 5 bases; unmatched junction bases: 5. The CDR3 loop spans 15 amino acids. CDR1 is MNHEY and CDR2 is SVGEGT in the germline V gene. The CDR3 DNA is TGTGCCAGCAGTTACCTAGCGGGGGTCGGGGAGACCCAGTACTTC. Translation gives CASSYLAGVGETQYF.

V and J are TRBV14 and TRBJ1-1; TRBD1 might be the D (6 bases). The CDR3 length is 15 residues. V was trimmed by 4 bases and J by 1 base, leaving 13 bases between them. Per germline, CDR1 SGHDN and CDR2 FVKESK. CDR3 in amino acids: CASSRRGQRNTEAFF. In nucleotides, the CDR3 is TGTGCCAGCAGCCGACGGGGACAAAGGAACACTGAAGCTTTCTTT.

The rearrangement joins TRBV28 to TRBJ1-5; no firm D call. Germline CDR1 MDHEN, CDR2 SYDVKM. V lost 5 bases to trimming and J lost 0 bases, with 17 bases between them. This CDR3 has 17 residues. The DNA for the CDR3 is TGTGCCAGCAGTAAGCGTACGGTGCTCTATAGCAATCAGCCCCAGCATTTT. Its translation is CASSKRTVLYSNQPQHF. The full variable domain, completed using reference TRBV28 and TRBJ1-5, is DVKVTQSSRYLVKRTGEKVFLECVQDMDHENMFWYRQDPGLGLRLIYFSYDVKMKEKGDIPEGYSVSREKKERFSLILESASTNQTSMYLCASSKRTVLYSNQPQHFGDGTRLSIL.

The chain links TRBV7-3 to TRBJ2-6; D perhaps matches TRBD1 (5 bases). The germline V and J ends were trimmed by 2 bases and 2 bases, with 10 bases remaining between them. The length of the CDR3 is 16 residues. The germline V gene has CDR1 SGHTA and CDR2 FQGTGA. CDR3: CASSLHGAAGANVLTF. CDR3 in DNA: TGTGCCAGCAGCTTACATGGGGCTGCTGGGGCCAACGTCCTGACTTTC.

This clone showed up just a few times. The chain is built from TRBV6-1 and TRBJ2-2; tentatively, D is TRBD1 (5 bases). This CDR3 is 18 amino acids long. In germline, CDR1 is MNHNS, CDR2 SASEGT. V was pared by 2 bases and J by 0 bases, with 16 bases between. The CDR3 region has the DNA TGTGCCAGCAGTGAACGAGGCCAGGGCCATGCGAACACCGGGGAGCTGTTTTTT. Translating gives CASSERGQGHANTGELFF.

The gene calls are TRBV6-2 or TRBV6-3 and TRBJ1-5, with 8 nucleotides matching TRBD1. The CDR3 has 14 amino acids. The germline gives CDR1 MNHEY, CDR2 SVGEGT. V gave up 3 bases and J gave up 9 bases; unmatched junction bases: 7. CDR3 DNA sequence: TGTGCCAGCAGTTATATTGGGGACAGGACGCCCCAGCATTTT. Residues: CASSYIGDRTPQHF.

Concerning this clone: Germline and junction disagree at one end, which may indicate a read error. The gene calls are TRBV18 and TRBJ1-2; 9 bases line up with TRBD1. Looked up from germline, CDR1 is KGHSH and CDR2 is LQKENI. There are 15 residues in the CDR3. The CDR3 DNA follows: TGTGCCAGCTCATCACCGGACAGGGGACACTATGGCTACACCTTC. It yields the protein CASSSPDRGHYGYTF.

The V and J genes are TRBV9 and TRBJ2-3; TRBD2 aligns across 13 bases. The CDR3 is made up of 17 amino acids. The junction had 6 bases not matched to a gene; V was cut back by 3 bases and J by 2 bases. CDR1 and CDR2 from the germline V gene are SGDLS and YYNGEE. The CDR3 sequence is CASSAGLAGAITDTQYF. CDR3 coding DNA: TGTGCCAGCAGCGCAGGACTAGCGGGGGCGATCACAGATACGCAGTATTTT.